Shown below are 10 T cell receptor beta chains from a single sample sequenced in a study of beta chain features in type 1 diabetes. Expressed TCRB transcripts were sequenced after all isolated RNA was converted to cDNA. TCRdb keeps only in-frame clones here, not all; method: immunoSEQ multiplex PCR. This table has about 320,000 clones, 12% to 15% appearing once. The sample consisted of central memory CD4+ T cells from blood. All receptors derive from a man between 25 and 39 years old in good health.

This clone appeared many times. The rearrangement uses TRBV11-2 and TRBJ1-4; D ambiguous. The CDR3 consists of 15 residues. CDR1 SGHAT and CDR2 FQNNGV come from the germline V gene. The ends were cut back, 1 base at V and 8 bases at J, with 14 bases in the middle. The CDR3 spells CASSLVLGNGEKLFF. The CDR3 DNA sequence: TGTGCCAGCAGCTTAGTTCTCGGGAATGGAGAAAAACTGTTTTTT.

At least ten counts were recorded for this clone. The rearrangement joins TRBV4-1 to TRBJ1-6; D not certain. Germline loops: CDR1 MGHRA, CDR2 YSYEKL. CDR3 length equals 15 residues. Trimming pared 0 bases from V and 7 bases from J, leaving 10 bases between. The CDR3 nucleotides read TGCGCCAGCAGCCAAGAAGAAAGGCCGAATTCACCCCTCCACTTT. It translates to CASSQEERPNSPLHF.

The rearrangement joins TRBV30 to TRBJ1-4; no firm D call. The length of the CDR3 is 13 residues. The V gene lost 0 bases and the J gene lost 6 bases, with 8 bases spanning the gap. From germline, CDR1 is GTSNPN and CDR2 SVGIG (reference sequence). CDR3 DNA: TGTGCCTGGAGTGTACGCCAAGATGAAAAACTGTTTTTT. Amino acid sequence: CAWSVRQDEKLFF.

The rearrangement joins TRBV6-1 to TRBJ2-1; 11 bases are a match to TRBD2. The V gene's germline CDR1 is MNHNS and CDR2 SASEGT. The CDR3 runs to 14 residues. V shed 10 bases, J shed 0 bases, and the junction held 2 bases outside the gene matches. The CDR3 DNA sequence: TGTGCCATAGCGGGGGGGAGCTCCTACAATGAGCAGTTCTTC. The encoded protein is CAIAGGSSYNEQFF.

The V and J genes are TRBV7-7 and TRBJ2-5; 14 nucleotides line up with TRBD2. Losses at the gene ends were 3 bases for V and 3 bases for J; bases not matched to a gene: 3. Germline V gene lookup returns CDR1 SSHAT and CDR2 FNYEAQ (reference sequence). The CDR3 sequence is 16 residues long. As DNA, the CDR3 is TGTGCCAGCAGCTTCGGGACTAGCGGGGGCAAAGAGACCCAGTACTTC. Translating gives CASSFGTSGGKETQYF.

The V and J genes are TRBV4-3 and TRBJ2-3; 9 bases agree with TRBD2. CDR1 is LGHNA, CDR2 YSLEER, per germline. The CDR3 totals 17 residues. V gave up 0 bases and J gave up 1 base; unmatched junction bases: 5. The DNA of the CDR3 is TGCGCCAGCAGCCAAGATCTGGGCGGGAGGGGCACAGATACGCAGTATTTT. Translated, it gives CASSQDLGGRGTDTQYF.

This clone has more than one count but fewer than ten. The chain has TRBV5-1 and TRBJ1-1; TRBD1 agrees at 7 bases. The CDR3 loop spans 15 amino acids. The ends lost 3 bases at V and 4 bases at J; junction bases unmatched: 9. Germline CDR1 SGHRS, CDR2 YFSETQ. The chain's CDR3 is CASSSQTGPGTEAFF. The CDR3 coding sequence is TGCGCCAGCAGCTCGCAGACAGGGCCGGGCACTGAAGCTTTCTTT.

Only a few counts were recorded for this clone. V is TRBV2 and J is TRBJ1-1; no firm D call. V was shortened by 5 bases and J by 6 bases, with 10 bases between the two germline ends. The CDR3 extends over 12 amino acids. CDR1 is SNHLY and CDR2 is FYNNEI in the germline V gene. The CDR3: CASSNSRAEAFF. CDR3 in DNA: TGTGCCAGCAGTAACTCTAGGGCTGAAGCTTTCTTT. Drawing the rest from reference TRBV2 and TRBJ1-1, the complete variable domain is EPEVTQTPSHQVTQMGQEVILRCVPISNHLYFYWYRQILGQKVEFLVSFYNNEISEKSEIFDDQFSVERPDGSNFTLKIRSTKLEDSAMYFCASSNSRAEAFFGQGTRLTVV.

The CDR3 DNA is TGTGCCACCAGCAGAGTAGGACGGAACACTGAAGCTTTCTTT. The encoded protein is CATSRVGRNTEAFF. J is TRBJ1-1 and V is TRBV15, with D uncertain. Trimming pared 1 base from V and 1 base from J, leaving 7 bases between. Germline-derived CDR1 and CDR2 are LNHNV and YYDKDF (reference sequence). The CDR3 runs to 14 residues.

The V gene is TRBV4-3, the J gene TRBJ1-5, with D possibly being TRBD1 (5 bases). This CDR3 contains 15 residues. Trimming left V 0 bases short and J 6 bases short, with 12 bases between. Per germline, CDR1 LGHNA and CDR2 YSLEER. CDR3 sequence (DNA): TGCGCCAGCAGCCAAGACCGGGGGGTTGGTCAGCCCCAGCATTTT. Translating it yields CASSQDRGVGQPQHF.